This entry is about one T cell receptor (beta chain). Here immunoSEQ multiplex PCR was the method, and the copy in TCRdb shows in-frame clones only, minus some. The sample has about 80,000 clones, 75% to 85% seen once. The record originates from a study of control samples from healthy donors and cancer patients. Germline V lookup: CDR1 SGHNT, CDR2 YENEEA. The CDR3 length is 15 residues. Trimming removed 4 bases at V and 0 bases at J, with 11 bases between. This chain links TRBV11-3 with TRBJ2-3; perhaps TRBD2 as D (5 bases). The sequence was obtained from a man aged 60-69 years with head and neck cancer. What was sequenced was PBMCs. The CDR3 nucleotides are TGTGCCAGCAGCTCCCGGGGTTCTAGCACAGATACGCAGTATTTT. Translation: CASSSRGSSTDTQYF.